This TCR beta chain was captured in a study of radiation and T cells in renal cell carcinoma. Germline V gene data show CDR1 as SGHRS and CDR2 as YFSETQ. V was pared by 7 bases and J by 5 bases, with 18 bases between. The CDR3 runs 14 residues. Clones were sequenced by immunoSEQ multiplex PCR, and TCRdb holds only the in-frame ones, with some missing. The table records some 150,000 clones, roughly 87% of them present only once. Time point: blood 2 weeks post-SBRT. Treatment described: 15 Gy SBRT to primary tumor, nephrectomy 4 weeks later. V usage is TRBV5-1 and J usage is TRBJ1-2, with D tentatively TRBD1 (6 bases). The source material was blood, sampled from a patient whose treatment included radiotherapy and nephrectomy. The receptor's source is a woman in her 50s with renal cell carcinoma. The CDR3 DNA follows: TGCGCCAGCTCCGACCGCTCAACAGGGTATGGCTACACCTTC. It translates to CASSDRSTGYGYTF.